This T cell receptor beta chain was documented in a study of OX40 agonist ivuxolimab in advanced cancers. Context from the whole study: Ivuxolimab was a fully human IgG2 agonistic monoclonal antibody targeting the costimulatory receptor OX40 (CD134). Among the roughly 52 dose-escalation patients, 19 had hepatocellular carcinoma, around 15 melanoma, 9 renal cell carcinoma and 9 head and neck cancer. The dose-escalation cohort was about 83% male with a mean age of about 65 years, ranging from roughly 23 to 90. Intravenous ivuxolimab was administered to patients every 2 weeks at six dose levels: 0.01, 0.1, 0.3, 1.5, 3 and 10 mg/kg. Patients were allowed to have had prior anti-PD-1, anti-PD-L1 or anti-CTLA-4 therapy, and around two fifths of the dose-escalation patients had been treated with checkpoint inhibitors. The point of sequencing TCRbeta in the periphery was to test whether ivuxolimab changed TCR sequence diversity and drove clonal T-cell expansion. The paper describes the monotherapy dose-escalation part (N ≈ 52 patients) of the phase I trial of ivuxolimab. Partial responses occurred in three dose-escalation patients: two with cutaneous melanoma and one with hepatocellular carcinoma.

Patients with autoimmune disease history or receiving systemic immunosuppression were excluded from the trial. In every dose cohort, peripheral blood was drawn for TCR sequencing at baseline, cycle 4 day 1, and cycle 7 day 1. The samples were drawn from a first-in-human, open-label, multicenter phase I dose-escalation trial of ivuxolimab. Adults with locally advanced or metastatic melanoma, renal cell carcinoma, hepatocellular carcinoma or head and neck squamous cell carcinoma were enrolled in the trial. Before TCR sequencing, CD4+ T cells and CD8+ T cells from peripheral blood were sorted into separate populations. The paper as a whole reports these results and caveats: After ivuxolimab, more expanded clones were found on average in CD8+ T cells than in CD4+ T cells. In the 0.1-3.0 mg/kg groups, partial responders had among the lowest normalized peripheral clonal expansion, particularly in CD8+ T cells. At doses from 0.1 to 3.0 mg/kg, clonal expansion was seen in both CD4+ and CD8+ blood T cells between baseline and week 6. The antigen specificity of the clonally expanded peripheral T cells was not determined. Low levels of normalized T-cell clonal expansion were also shown by some nonresponding patients.

From its cysteine to its phenylalanine, the CDR3 spans 17 amino acids. Only CDR3 DNA remains: 51 bases, in frame from the first base. Germline trimming: 2 bases from V, 4 bases from J; junction bases outside gene matches: 8. CDR1 and CDR2 are read off the germline V gene as MDHEN and SYDVKM. For sequencing of the TCRbeta CDR3 region, genomic DNA was extracted from the sorted cells. The immunoSEQ Assay was used to sequence the TCRbeta CDR3 regions. Held by TCRdb, this immuneACCESS table contains in-frame sequences only and omits some clones. Under half of the omission traces to an unresolved V gene where checked; the cause of the rest is unknown. Counted in this sample were 70,000 to 90,000 clones; approximately 84% of them appeared once. Roughly 6.6% of the sample is held by the ten biggest clonotypes. A remark on this clone: Its antigen is still unknown. Base-call qualities are not available, and no considerably larger clone is one nucleotide away.

The sequence derives from an adult with an advanced solid tumor such as melanoma, head and neck, liver or kidney cancer. The specimen comprised CD4+ or CD8+ T cells sorted from blood, sampled in a trial of the OX40 agonist ivuxolimab. The chain was built from TRBV28 and TRBJ2-5; TRBD2 matches 12 bases in the middle. The CDR3 region reads CASSLLAGGPSRETQYF. The DNA sequence is TGTGCCAGCAGTTTACTAGCGGGAGGGCCGAGTAGAGAGACCCAGTACTTC.